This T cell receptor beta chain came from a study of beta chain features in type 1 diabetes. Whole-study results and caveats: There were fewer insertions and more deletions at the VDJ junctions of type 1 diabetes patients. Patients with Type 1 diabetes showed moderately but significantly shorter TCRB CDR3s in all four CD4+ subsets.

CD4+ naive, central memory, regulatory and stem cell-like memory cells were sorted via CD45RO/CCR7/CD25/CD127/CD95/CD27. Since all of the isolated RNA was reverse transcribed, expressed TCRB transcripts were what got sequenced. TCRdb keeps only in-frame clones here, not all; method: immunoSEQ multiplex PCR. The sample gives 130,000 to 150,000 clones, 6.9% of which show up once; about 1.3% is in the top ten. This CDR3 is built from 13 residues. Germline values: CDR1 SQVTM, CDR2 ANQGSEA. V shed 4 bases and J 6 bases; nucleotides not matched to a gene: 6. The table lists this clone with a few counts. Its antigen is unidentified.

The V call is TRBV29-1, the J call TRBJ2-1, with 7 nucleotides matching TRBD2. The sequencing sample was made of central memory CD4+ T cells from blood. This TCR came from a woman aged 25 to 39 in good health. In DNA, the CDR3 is TGCAGCGTTGTGACTAGCTGGGGCAATGAGCAGTTCTTC. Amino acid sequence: CSVVTSWGNEQFF.